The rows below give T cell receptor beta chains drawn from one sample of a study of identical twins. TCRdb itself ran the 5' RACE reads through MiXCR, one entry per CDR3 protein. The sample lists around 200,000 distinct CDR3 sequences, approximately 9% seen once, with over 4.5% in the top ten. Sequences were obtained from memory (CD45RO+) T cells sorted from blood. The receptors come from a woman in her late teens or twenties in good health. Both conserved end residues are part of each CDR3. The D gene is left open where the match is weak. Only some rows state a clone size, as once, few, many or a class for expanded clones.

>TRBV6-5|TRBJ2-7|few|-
TGTGCCAGCAGTTACTCTCCGAACCACGAGCAGTACTTC
CASSYSPNHEQYF
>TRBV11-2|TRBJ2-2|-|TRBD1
TGTGCCAGCAGCTTAGGGATCTTAGGGACAGGGGCCGACGGGGAGCTGTTTTTT
CASSLGILGTGADGELFF
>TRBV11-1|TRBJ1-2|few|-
TGTGCCAGCAGCCGCACAGGGTCTGGCTACACCTTC
CASSRTGSGYTF
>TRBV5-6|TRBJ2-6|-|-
TGTGCCAGCAGCTCTCGACCCGGGGCCAACGTCCTGACTTTC
CASSSRPGANVLTF
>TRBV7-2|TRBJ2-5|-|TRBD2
TGTGCCAGCAGCTTAGCGCTAGCGGGAGGGGAGACCCAGTACTTC
CASSLALAGGETQYF
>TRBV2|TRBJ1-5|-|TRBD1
TGTGCCAGCAGGGGGACAGGGTATCAGCCCCAGCATTTT
CASRGTGYQPQHF
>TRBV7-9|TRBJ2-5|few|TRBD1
TGTGCCAGCAGCTTTGGGGACAGGGTGGAGACCCAGTACTTC
CASSFGDRVETQYF
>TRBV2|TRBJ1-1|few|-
TGTGCCAGCAGTGACAGGGCGAACACTGAAGCTTTCTTT
CASSDRANTEAFF
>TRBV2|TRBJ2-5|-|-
TGTGGCAGCAGTGTAGAGGGAGAGACCCAGTACTTC
CGSSVEGETQYF
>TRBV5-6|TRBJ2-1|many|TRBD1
TGTGCCAGCAGTAGGGCAGGGGGTGATGAGCAGTTCTTC
CASSRAGGDEQFF
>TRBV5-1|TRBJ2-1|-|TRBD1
TGCGCCAGCAGCCCCTGGGACAGGGATGAGCAGTTCTTC
CASSPWDRDEQFF
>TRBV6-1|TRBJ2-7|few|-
TGTGCCAGCTTCGGAGTTTACCGGGACAACAAGGAGCAGTACTTC
CASFGVYRDNKEQYF
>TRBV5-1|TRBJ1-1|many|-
TGCGCCAGCAGCTTGGTCCAGGGTGGGAACACTGAAGCTTTCTTT
CASSLVQGGNTEAFF
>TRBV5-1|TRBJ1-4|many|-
TGCGCCAGCAGCCCGGCCGGTGGTAATGAAAAACTGTTTTTT
CASSPAGGNEKLFF
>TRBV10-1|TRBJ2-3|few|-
TGCGCCAGCAGTCCCCGGGGAAGGACAGATACGCAGTATTTT
CASSPRGRTDTQYF
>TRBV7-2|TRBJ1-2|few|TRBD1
TGTGCCAGCAGCGTAGGGACAGGGGGCCGCGGCTACACCTTC
CASSVGTGGRGYTF
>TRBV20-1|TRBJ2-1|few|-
TGCAGTGCCAGGGGCGGGACCCCAAGCTCCTACAATGAGCAGTTCTTC
CSARGGTPSSYNEQFF
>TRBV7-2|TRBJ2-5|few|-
TGTGCCAGCAGCCCTAATTTTGGACAGTCACAAGAGACCCAGTACTTC
CASSPNFGQSQETQYF
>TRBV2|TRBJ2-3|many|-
TGTGCCAGCCGAGCGGAATCTAGCACAGATACGCAGTATTTT
CASRAESSTDTQYF
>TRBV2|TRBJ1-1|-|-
TGTGCCAGCAGCTCACTCGGGCGGACTGAAGCTTTCTTT
CASSSLGRTEAFF
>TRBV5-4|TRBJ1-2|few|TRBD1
TGTGCCAGCAGCGACTACAGGGGTGATGGCTACACCTTC
CASSDYRGDGYTF
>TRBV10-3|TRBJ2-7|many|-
TGTGCCACGAACCAGGCTAGCTACCCGGTCTCTTACGAGCAGTACTTC
CATNQASYPVSYEQYF
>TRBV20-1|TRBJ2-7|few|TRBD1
TGCAGTGCTAGAACCGGGACAGGGTCCTACGAGCAGTACTTC
CSARTGTGSYEQYF
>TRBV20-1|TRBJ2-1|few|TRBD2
TGCAGTGCTCCTAGCGGGAGCGTTCGCTCCTACAATGAGCAGTTCTTC
CSAPSGSVRSYNEQFF